These 6 T cell receptor beta chains came from one sample sequenced in a study of identical twins. TCRdb ran MiXCR on the 5' RACE reads and lists one entry per CDR3 protein. The sample carries about 720,000 distinct CDR3 sequences, 8.5% to 9% recorded once. Another study also made use of these data, one on yellow fever vaccine responses in identical twins.

The sequenced sample was PBMCs. The receptors here all came from a woman younger than 30 in good health.

The chain links TRBV12-3 or TRBV12-4 to TRBJ1-2; a weak D match, TRBD1 (5 bases). V was cut by 6 bases and J by 3 bases, with 17 bases left in between. This CDR3 contains 15 residues. The CDR3 nucleotides are TGTGCCAGCAGCCCTGACGACAGAGACCACTATGGCTACACCTTC. It encodes CASSPDDRDHYGYTF.

The V call is TRBV30, the J call TRBJ2-4; 10 positions agree with TRBD1. Germline CDR1 is GTSNPN and CDR2 is SVGIG (reference sequence). Unmatched junction bases numbered 3, after V lost 3 bases and J lost 1 base. The CDR3 extends over 15 amino acids. CDR3 nucleotide sequence: TGTGCCTGGAGGGACAGGGGGGAGGCCAAAAACATTCAGTACTTC. It encodes CAWRDRGEAKNIQYF.

The chain is built from TRBV28 and TRBJ1-2; possibly TRBD1 for D (5 bases). This CDR3 is built from 15 residues. Trimming removed 2 bases at V and 0 bases at J, with 10 bases between. Germline V CDR1 and CDR2: MDHEN, SYDVKM. The CDR3 spells CASSLIDRANYGYTF. CDR3 DNA sequence: TGTGCCAGCAGTTTAATCGACAGAGCTAACTATGGCTACACCTTC.

This chain joins TRBV4-1 and TRBJ2-3, with TRBD1 identical over 9 bases. V trimming: 1 base; J trimming: 8 bases; junction bases outside the gene matches: 10. CDR3 length: 16 amino acids. Germline loops: CDR1 MGHRA, CDR2 YSYEKL. In DNA form, the CDR3 reads TGCGCCAGCAGCCAAGCTGGACAGGGGATTATCGGTACGCAGTATTTT. Translation: CASSQAGQGIIGTQYF.

The table lists this clonotype with a few counts. The V and J genes are TRBV12-3 or TRBV12-4 and TRBJ2-2; D gene unclear. Deletions cut 7 bases from V and 2 bases from J, with 17 bases between. CDR3 length equals 16 residues. CDR3 amino acids: CASTHLLSLNTGELFF. CDR3 DNA sequence: TGTGCCAGCACCCATCTTTTGAGCTTAAACACCGGGGAGCTGTTTTTT.

This clonotype came up a few times. The V gene is TRBV20-1, the J gene TRBJ2-3, with 8 bases lining up with TRBD1. This CDR3 is 17 amino acids long. Germline V gene lookup returns CDR1 DFQATT and CDR2 SNEGSKA (reference sequence). J was trimmed by 0 bases and V by 5 bases; bases with no gene match: 13. The CDR3 coding sequence is TGCAGTGCTTACGGCGACGCGGGACAGGCTAGCACAGATACGCAGTATTTT. It is translated as CSAYGDAGQASTDTQYF.